This entry concerns a single T cell receptor beta chain. Its antigen is still unknown. This entry comes from a study of shared clonotypes between healthy human individuals. Per the germline V gene, CDR1 is SNHLY and CDR2 is FYNNEI. The CDR3 has 12 amino acids. The germline V and J ends were trimmed by 7 bases and 4 bases, with 10 bases remaining between them. Findings and caveats of the study: The low donor count limited represented genetic and exposure-history diversity.

Evenly divided among several immunoSEQ plates was the genomic DNA of each subset. Per the original methods: For the immunoSEQ data, sequences were junction-only without quality scores, so filtering differed. TCRdb's table, derived via immunoSEQ multiplex PCR, lists solely in-frame clones and lacks some. From that table come the V and J calls and clone size; the DNA was used to work out D and trimming. The sample carries about 470,000 clones, roughly 83% recorded once. Material for sequencing was PBMCs. V is TRBV2 and J is TRBJ1-1; D gene uncertain. This sequence originates from a woman in her 40s in good health. Some clones in this sample may be carry-over from other donors' samples. CDR3 in DNA: TGTGCCAGCAATCAAATAAGCACTGAAGCTTTCTTT. Translated: CASNQISTEAFF.